A single TCR beta chain is shown here with its context. TRBV12-4/TRBJ1-2 clonotypes were amplified with adaptor-ligated barcode primers. TCRdb passed the multiplex PCR reads through MiXCR, listing each CDR3 protein once. The data show roughly 1,200 distinct CDR3 sequences, roughly a third seen once. Memory CD4+ cells were defined as CD4+CD45RO+CD25-. The V and J ends lost 6 bases and 6 bases, in that order; junction bases with no gene match: 8. The CDR3 length is 14 residues. The sequenced sample consisted of memory CD4+ T cells sorted from blood. Stated subset: memory CD4+ T cells, CD4+CD45RO+CD25-. This sequence originates from a female donor with breast cancer. The chain recombines TRBV12-3 or TRBV12-4 with TRBJ1-2, with 9 bases that match TRBD1. The CDR3, as DNA: TGTGCCAGCAGACCCGGGACAGGGATGGATGGCTACACCTTC. Protein: CASRPGTGMDGYTF.